This note documents a single T cell receptor beta chain sequence. The data stem from a study of blood T cell repertoires in COVID-19. Background on the study: COVID-19 samples, acute and convalescent, were from the United States, Italy and Spain. The analysed material was cDNA or gDNA that came from T cells, B-cell-depleted T cells, or PBMCs.

The assay was immunoSEQ multiplex PCR, and TCRdb's table has in-frame clones only and misses some. This sample has roughly 200,000 clones; 70% to 90% occur once, and the top ten carry 4.5% to 5%. Trimming took 4 bases from V and 12 from J; bases not matched to a gene: 9. Germline loops: CDR1 LGHDT, CDR2 YNNKEL (reference sequence). The CDR3 runs 14 residues. The rearrangement links TRBV3-1 (or the pseudogene TRBV3-2) to TRBJ2-1; 10 bases align to TRBD1. Sample: peripheral blood. This receptor was obtained from a woman of 80 years or more with acute or convalescent COVID-19. The DNA for the CDR3 is TGTGCCAGCAGCCTTGGGACAGGGGAGGGACGGCAGTTCTTC. Translated: CASSLGTGEGRQFF.